Listed below are T cell receptor beta chains from one sample, sequenced in a study of control samples from healthy donors and cancer patients. Measured with immunoSEQ multiplex PCR; TCRdb has only the in-frame clones, and not every one. The data show approximately 80,000 clones, with approximately 90% seen just once and 4.5% to 6% held by the top ten. Sequences were obtained from blood. Every receptor here comes from a woman in her fifties or sixties in good health. CDR3s include the opening cysteine and the closing phenylalanine or tryptophan. A D gene is named only where the DNA matches it firmly. Some rows mark clone size as missing; the rest say once, few, many or name a class of expanded clone.

NA	TRBJ1-1	NA	TRBV9	TGTGCCAGCAGCGTAGTGGGGGGTGGGAACACTGAAGCTTTCTTT	CASSVVGGGNTEAFF
few	TRBJ1-3	NA	TRBV7-8	TGTGCCAGCAGCTACAGTACAGGCGGAAACACCATATATTTT	CASSYSTGGNTIYF
NA	TRBJ2-2	TRBD2	TRBV7-2	TGTGCCAGCAACCCCTCAGCGGGGCGAGTCGGGGAGCTGTTTTTT	CASNPSAGRVGELFF
NA	TRBJ1-1	TRBD1	TRBV19	TGTGCCAGTAGTATTGGGACAGGAAACACTGAAGCTTTCTTT	CASSIGTGNTEAFF
NA	TRBJ2-1	NA	TRBV11-3	TGTGCCAGCAGCTTAGGGGCTAGTACTGAGCAGTTCTTC	CASSLGASTEQFF
NA	TRBJ1-1	NA	TRBV5-1	TGCGCCAGCAGCAGTTACAGGGATTTTGACACTGAAGCTTTCTTT	CASSSYRDFDTEAFF
NA	TRBJ2-4	NA	TRBV6-5	TGTGCCAGCGGCAGTAAGGCCAAAAACATTCAGTACTTC	CASGSKAKNIQYF
NA	TRBJ2-3	NA	TRBV5-5	TGTGCCAGCAGCTCCCGGACCTTTACGGCCACAGATACGCAGTATTTT	CASSSRTFTATDTQYF
NA	TRBJ1-2	TRBD1	TRBV7-9	TGTGCCAGCAGCTTAGAACAGGGGGAAGTCTACACCTTC	CASSLEQGEVYTF
NA	TRBJ2-1	NA	TRBV9	TGTGCCAGCAGCCCCCCACAGGGCTCCTACAATGAGCAGTTCTTC	CASSPPQGSYNEQFF
NA	TRBJ1-1	TRBD1	TRBV6-5	TGTGCCAGCGGACAGGGAGTGTGGAACACTGAAGCTTTCTTT	CASGQGVWNTEAFF
NA	TRBJ1-2	TRBD1	TRBV3-1/TRBV3-2	TGTGCCAGCAGCCAAGCTGTCGGGACAGGGCTTGGCTACACCTTC	CASSQAVGTGLGYTF
NA	TRBJ1-5	TRBD1	TRBV19	TGTGCCAGTAGTACCATGCCCTGGACAGGGAACAGCAATCAGCCCCAGCATTTT	CASSTMPWTGNSNQPQHF
NA	TRBJ2-5	NA	TRBV11-3	TGTGCCAGCAGCCATAGGACAGACGGAATCCAAGAGACCCAGTACTTC	CASSHRTDGIQETQYF
NA	TRBJ2-6	TRBD1	TRBV5-1	TGCGCCAGCAGCAGAGGACAGGGACTCTCTGGGGCCAACGTCCTGACTTTC	CASSRGQGLSGANVLTF
once	TRBJ2-3	NA	TRBV6-5	TGTGCCAGCAGTCCGGCCAGCGGTTGGCAGTATTTT	CASSPASGWQYF
NA	TRBJ1-4	NA	TRBV5-1	TGCGCCAGCAGCTTGGGCGGTGCAACTAATGAAAAACTGTTTTTT	CASSLGGATNEKLFF
NA	TRBJ2-7	NA	TRBV12-5	TGTGCTAGTGGTTTGGTGACCAACTACGAGCAGTACTTC	CASGLVTNYEQYF
NA	TRBJ1-6	NA	TRBV6-5	TGTGCCAGCAGGGAGGGGGGCTCCTATAATTCACCCCTCCACTTT	CASREGGSYNSPLHF
NA	TRBJ2-2	NA	TRBV10-2	TGCGCCAGCCGGGGGAGGACCGGGGAGCTGTTTTTT	CASRGRTGELFF
NA	TRBJ2-7	NA	TRBV6-5	TGTGCCAGCAGGAGGACGGTGGTAGGTGAGCAGTACTTC	CASRRTVVGEQYF
NA	TRBJ1-6	NA	TRBV5-8	TGTGCCAGCAGCTTGGGTCAGGGGTTTCGATCACCCCTCCACTTT	CASSLGQGFRSPLHF
NA	TRBJ2-3	NA	TRBV5-4	TGTGCCAGCAGCTTCTCGACGGCCACAGATACGCAGTATTTT	CASSFSTATDTQYF
few	TRBJ2-7	NA	TRBV6-1	TGTGCCAGCAGTGAGGAATACTCCTACGAGCAGTACTTC	CASSEEYSYEQYF
NA	TRBJ2-7	NA	TRBV7-2	TGTGCCAGCAGCTTAAATAGGCAGGAGCAAGAGTACTTC	CASSLNRQEQEYF
NA	TRBJ2-7	NA	TRBV6-1	TGTGCCAGCAGTGAAAAGGGATCACGAAGCGAGCAGTACTTC	CASSEKGSRSEQYF
few	TRBJ1-1	NA	TRBV6-5	TGTGCCATCTTTCGCGAGGGAGTGAACACTGAAGCTTTCTTT	CAIFREGVNTEAFF
NA	TRBJ1-1	NA	TRBV2	TGTGCCAGCAGTGAGCGGGGGCGATCTGAAGCTTTCTTT	CASSERGRSEAFF
few	TRBJ1-3	NA	TRBV5-8	TGTGCCAGCAGCTTGGGGATAGCACAAAACACCATATATTTT	CASSLGIAQNTIYF
NA	TRBJ1-1	NA	TRBV15	TGTGCCACCAGCAGAGATTTAGGCGGGAGTGGGTTGAGTTTCGAAGCTTTCTTT	CATSRDLGGSGLSFEAFF
NA	TRBJ2-3	TRBD2	TRBV2	TGTGCCAGCCGACTAGCTGAGGCGACAGATACGCAGTATTTT	CASRLAEATDTQYF
NA	TRBJ1-5	TRBD1	TRBV12-3/TRBV12-4	TGTGCCAGCACGGGACAGTACAATCAGCCCCAGCATTTT	CASTGQYNQPQHF
NA	TRBJ1-1	NA	TRBV30	TGTGCCTGGTGGGGGCCACGACAAATGGACACTGAAGCTTTCTTT	CAWWGPRQMDTEAFF
NA	TRBJ1-5	NA	TRBV7-2	TGTGCCAGCAGCTTAGCCCCAGGGGTTATTGATCAGCCCCAGCATTTT	CASSLAPGVIDQPQHF
NA	TRBJ1-2	TRBD1	TRBV9	TGTGCCAGCAGCGTACTGGGGACAGTCGGCTACACCTTC	CASSVLGTVGYTF
NA	TRBJ2-3	TRBD1	TRBV19	TGTGCCAGTAGAAAAACGGGACAGAGCACAGATACGCAGTATTTT	CASRKTGQSTDTQYF
NA	TRBJ1-5	TRBD1	TRBV6-5	TGTGCCAGCGGGGGACAGGGGGGGAATCAGCCCCAGCATTTT	CASGGQGGNQPQHF
once	TRBJ1-3	NA	TRBV30	TGTGCCTGGGGCCTCGGGGACACCATATATTTT	CAWGLGDTIYF
NA	TRBJ2-1	TRBD1	TRBV7-6	TGTGCCAGCAGCCCAGGGGGCCCCAGCTCCTACAATGAGCAGTTCTTC	CASSPGGPSSYNEQFF
NA	TRBJ2-5	NA	TRBV5-1	TGCGCCAGCAGCTTCCGGGGTGCGTCAGGGACCCAGTACTTC	CASSFRGASGTQYF
few	TRBJ2-4	NA	TRBV20-1	TGCAGTGTAGTCAGGGGAAACATTCAGTACTTC	CSVVRGNIQYF
NA	TRBJ1-5	NA	TRBV2	TGTGCCAGCGGGGCGCAGGGCAATCAGCCCCAGCATTTT	CASGAQGNQPQHF
NA	TRBJ1-1	NA	TRBV6-5	TGTGCCAGCAGCGCTCCGACGGCTGAAGCTTTCTTT	CASSAPTAEAFF
few	TRBJ1-1	NA	TRBV25-1	TGTGCCAGCAGTGCTCATGGGTCGGACACTGAAGCTTTCTTT	CASSAHGSDTEAFF
NA	TRBJ2-4	NA	TRBV6-6	TGTGCCAGCAGTTACTCGGAGGGGACAAAAAACATTCAGTACTTC	CASSYSEGTKNIQYF
NA	TRBJ2-1	NA	TRBV30	TGTGCCTGGAGTGTTCAAATATCGGGCAATGAGCAGTTCTTC	CAWSVQISGNEQFF
NA	TRBJ1-2	NA	TRBV12-3/TRBV12-4	TGTGCCGCCAAAGACAGAAATCTACAAGGCTACACCTTC	CAAKDRNLQGYTF
NA	TRBJ2-7	TRBD2	TRBV7-2	TGTGCCAGCAGCTTAAATAGCGGGGGGGCCTACGAGCAGTACTTC	CASSLNSGGAYEQYF
NA	TRBJ1-5	NA	TRBV6-5	TGTGCCAGCACTATAGACTACCGCGGGGTTCAGCCCCAGCATTTT	CASTIDYRGVQPQHF
NA	TRBJ2-1	NA	TRBV20-1	TGCAGTGCTAGTACCGGGGGGCCCTACAATGAGCAGTTCTTC	CSASTGGPYNEQFF
NA	TRBJ1-2	NA	TRBV7-6	TGTGCCAGCAGCTCGCAGGGGCGAGGCTACACCTTC	CASSSQGRGYTF